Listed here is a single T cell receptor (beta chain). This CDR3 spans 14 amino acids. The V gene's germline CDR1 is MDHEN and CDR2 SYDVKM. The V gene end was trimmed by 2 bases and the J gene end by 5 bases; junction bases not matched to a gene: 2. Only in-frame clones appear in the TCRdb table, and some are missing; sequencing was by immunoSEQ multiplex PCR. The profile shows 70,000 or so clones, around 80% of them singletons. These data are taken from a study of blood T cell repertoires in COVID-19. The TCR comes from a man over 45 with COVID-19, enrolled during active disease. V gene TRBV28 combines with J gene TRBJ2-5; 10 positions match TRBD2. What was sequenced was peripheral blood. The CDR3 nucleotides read TGTGCCAGCAGTTTACCAGCGGGAGGGGAGACCCAGTACTTC. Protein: CASSLPAGGETQYF.